Ten or more counts support the clone carrying this TCR beta chain. Via MiXCR, TCRdb re-called the 5' RACE reads, giving one row per CDR3 protein. The table shows 150,000 to 200,000 distinct CDR3 sequences, with 25% to 35% occurring only once. V gave up 5 bases and J gave up 3 bases, with 14 bases separating them. Germline CDR1 KGHDR, CDR2 SFDVKD. The CDR3 totals 15 residues. This record comes from a study of CD8 T cells in ankylosing spondylitis. The specimen was synovial fluid, either unsorted or a sorted T cell fraction (not recorded which). This clonotype originated in a male donor with ankylosing spondylitis. The chain combines TRBV24-1 with TRBJ2-3; D is possibly TRBD1 (5 bases). The CDR3 DNA is TGTGCCACCAGTGCGGTCAGGGTAGCAACAGATACGCAGTATTTT. This codes for CATSAVRVATDTQYF.